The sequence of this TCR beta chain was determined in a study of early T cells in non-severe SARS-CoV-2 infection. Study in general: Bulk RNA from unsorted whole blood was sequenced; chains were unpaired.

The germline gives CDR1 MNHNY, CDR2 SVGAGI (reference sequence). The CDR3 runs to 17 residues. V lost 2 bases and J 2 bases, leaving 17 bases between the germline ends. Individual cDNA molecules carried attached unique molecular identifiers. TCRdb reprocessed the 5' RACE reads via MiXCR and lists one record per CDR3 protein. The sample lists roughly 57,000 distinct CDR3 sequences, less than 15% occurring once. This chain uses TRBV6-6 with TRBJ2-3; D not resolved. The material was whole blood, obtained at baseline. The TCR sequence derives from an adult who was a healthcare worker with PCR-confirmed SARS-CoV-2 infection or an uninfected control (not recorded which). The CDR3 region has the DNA TGTGCCAGCAGTTACGAGGCAGGCCGCCTCTTCACAGATACGCAGTATTTT. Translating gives CASSYEAGRLFTDTQYF.